This T cell receptor (beta chain) originates from a study of blood T cell repertoires in COVID-19 (dated by TCRdb to about 2020). Broadly, across the study: Samples from collaborators originated in the United States, Italy and Spain and spanned both the acute and convalescent phases of COVID-19. The prospective study material was composed of cDNA or gDNA derived from T cells, B-cell-depleted T cells, or PBMCs. Subjects who had been exposed to COVID-19, were actively infected with it, or had recovered from it provided the deeply sampled blood TCRbeta repertoires that made up the dataset. The repertoires were released in a freely available public database meant as a resource for research on the immune response to SARS-CoV-2. The samples were drawn from two sources: the first 160 participants of the ongoing ImmuneRACE study, and 1,200 or so subjects contributed by 6 global collaborators. A de-identified subject ID, COVID-19 status, age in years and sex were almost always included in the sample metadata. Where HLA class I and class II types were available, the types were taken from metadata supplied by the sample provider, not from assay-based typing.

Whole blood was collected in K2EDTA tubes by collaborating institutions according to the institutions' own protocols. For TCRbeta analysis, collaborator samples were shipped as frozen whole blood, as isolated PBMCs, or as DNA extracted from either sample type. Remarks on this clone: What this receptor recognizes is not known. No qualities accompany the bases; no much larger clone lies one base away.

Overall study results and their limits: How much clinical and demographic metadata was included differed by source and by participant, and the metadata was provided uncurated.

The CDR3 covers 17 residues, taking in both the cysteine and the phenylalanine. The only DNA kept is the CDR3, 51 bases in frame from the first base. V is reduced by 3 bases and J by 6 bases, leaving a spacing of 22 bases between them. Per the germline V gene, SGHRS is the CDR1 and YFSETQ is the CDR2. TCRbeta CDR3 regions were amplified from genomic DNA by means of the immunoSEQ Assay, a bias-controlled multiplex PCR. From the authors' description of their analysis: The number of nucleated cells in each sample was estimated from the amplification of reference gene primers within the assay. Sequence reads were collapsed and filtered to measure the absolute abundance of every unique TCRbeta CDR3 rearrangement. Productive Simpson clonality was computed per sample as the square root of Simpson's diversity index over productive rearrangements. TCRdb mirrors the immuneACCESS table, restricted to in-frame sequences. Some clones are absent from its copies; in checked studies, under half trace to an unresolved V gene, and the reason for the others is unknown. D and trimming come from the DNA, and the V and J calls and clone size come from that table. The sample includes roughly 140,000 clones, with 60% to 85% observed a single time. The top ten clonotypes cover 1.9% of the sample.

Input material: peripheral blood. The sequence links TRBV5-1 to TRBJ2-1; perhaps TRBD1 is the D gene, with 6 bases matching. The sequence was collected from a woman aged 60 to 75 with acute or convalescent COVID-19. CDR3 protein: CASSSDITGIGVNEQFF. The DNA reads TGCGCCAGCAGCTCTGACATCACAGGGATTGGTGTCAATGAGCAGTTCTTC.